The present T cell receptor (beta chain) was sequenced within a study of T-cell reconstitution after alpha-beta-depleted transplantation in children. The sample holds many counts of this clonotype. At one end, the junction sequence differs from germline, possibly due to a read error. Preparation of the TCRbeta library used unique molecular identifiers. TCRdb independently ran MiXCR on the PCR reads; one entry per CDR3 protein. The sample shows 210,000 or so distinct CDR3 sequences, about a tenth of them seen only once. Germline V gene data show CDR1 as MNHEY and CDR2 as SMNVEV (reference sequence). This CDR3 comprises 16 residues.

The V and J genes are TRBV27 and TRBJ2-1, with 10 bases identical to TRBD2. The sequence derives from a child in the first two years of life with acute myeloid leukemia, due to receive a stem cell transplant. This specimen was PBMCs, taken before TCRalphabeta/CD19-depleted stem cell transplant. The CDR3 loop is CASSVSGTSAAREQFF. The CDR3 nucleotides are TGTGCCAGCAGTGTATCCGGGACTAGCGCGGCTAGGGAGCAGTTCTTC.